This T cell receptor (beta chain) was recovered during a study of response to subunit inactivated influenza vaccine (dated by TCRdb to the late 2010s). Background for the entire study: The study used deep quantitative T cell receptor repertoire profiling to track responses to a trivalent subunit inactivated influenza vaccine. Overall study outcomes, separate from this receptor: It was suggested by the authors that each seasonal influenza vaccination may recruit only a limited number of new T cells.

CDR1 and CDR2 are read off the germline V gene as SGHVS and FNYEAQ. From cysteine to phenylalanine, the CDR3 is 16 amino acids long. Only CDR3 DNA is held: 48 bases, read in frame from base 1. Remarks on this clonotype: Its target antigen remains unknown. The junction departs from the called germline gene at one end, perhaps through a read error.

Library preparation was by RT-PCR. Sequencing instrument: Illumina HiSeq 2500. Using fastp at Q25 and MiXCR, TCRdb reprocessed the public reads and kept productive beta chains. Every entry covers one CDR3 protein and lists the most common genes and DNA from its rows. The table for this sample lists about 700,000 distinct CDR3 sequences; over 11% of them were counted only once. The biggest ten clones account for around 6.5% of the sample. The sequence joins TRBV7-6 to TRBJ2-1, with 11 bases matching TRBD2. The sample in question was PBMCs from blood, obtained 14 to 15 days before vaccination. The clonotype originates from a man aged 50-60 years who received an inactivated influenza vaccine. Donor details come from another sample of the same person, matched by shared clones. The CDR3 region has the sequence CASSLTSGSSFNEQFF. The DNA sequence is TGTGCCAGCAGCTTAACTAGCGGGAGCTCCTTCAATGAGCAGTTCTTC. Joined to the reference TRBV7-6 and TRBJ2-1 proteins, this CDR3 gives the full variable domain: GAGVSQSPRYKVTKRGQDVALRCDPISGHVSLYWYRQALGQGPEFLTYFNYEAQQDKSGLPNDRFSAERPEGSISTLTIQRTEQRDSAMYRCASSLTSGSSFNEQFFGPGTRLTVL.